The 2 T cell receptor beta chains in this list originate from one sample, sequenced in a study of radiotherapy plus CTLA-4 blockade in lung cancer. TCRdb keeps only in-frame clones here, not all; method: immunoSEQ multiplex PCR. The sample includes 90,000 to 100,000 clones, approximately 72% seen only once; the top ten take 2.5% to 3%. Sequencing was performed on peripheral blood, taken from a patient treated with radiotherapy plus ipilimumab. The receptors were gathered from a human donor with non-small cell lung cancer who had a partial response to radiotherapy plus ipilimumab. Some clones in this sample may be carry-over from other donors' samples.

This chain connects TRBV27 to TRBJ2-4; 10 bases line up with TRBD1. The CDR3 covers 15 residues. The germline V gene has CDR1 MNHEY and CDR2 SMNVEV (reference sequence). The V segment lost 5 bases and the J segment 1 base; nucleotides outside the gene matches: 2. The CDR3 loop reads CASSGTGVAKNIQYF. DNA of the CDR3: TGTGCCAGCAGTGGGACAGGGGTGGCCAAAAACATTCAGTACTTC.

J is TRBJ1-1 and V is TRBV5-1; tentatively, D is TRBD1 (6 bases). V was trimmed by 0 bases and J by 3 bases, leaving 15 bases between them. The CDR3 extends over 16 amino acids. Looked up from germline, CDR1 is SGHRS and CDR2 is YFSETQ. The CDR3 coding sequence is TGCGCCAGCAGCTTGGGACAGGCAGGAACACACACTGAAGCTTTCTTT. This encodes CASSLGQAGTHTEAFF.